A single TCR beta chain is shown here with its context. This record belongs to a study of control samples from healthy donors and cancer patients. Profiling relied on immunoSEQ multiplex PCR, and the TCRdb table lists in-frame clones only, not all of them. This table has 100,000 to 150,000 clones, roughly 90% appearing once. With 3 bases removed from V and 3 bases from J, the gap between germline ends came to 4 bases. CDR1 and CDR2 from the germline V gene are SGHTS and YDEGEE. There are 11 residues in the CDR3. The sequencing sample was made of blood. The chain combines TRBV5-8 with TRBJ2-7, with D unclear. The origin of this receptor is a woman aged 45-59 years in good health. The CDR3 sequence: CASSSLYEQYF. In DNA, the CDR3 is TGTGCCAGCAGCTCGCTCTACGAGCAGTACTTC.